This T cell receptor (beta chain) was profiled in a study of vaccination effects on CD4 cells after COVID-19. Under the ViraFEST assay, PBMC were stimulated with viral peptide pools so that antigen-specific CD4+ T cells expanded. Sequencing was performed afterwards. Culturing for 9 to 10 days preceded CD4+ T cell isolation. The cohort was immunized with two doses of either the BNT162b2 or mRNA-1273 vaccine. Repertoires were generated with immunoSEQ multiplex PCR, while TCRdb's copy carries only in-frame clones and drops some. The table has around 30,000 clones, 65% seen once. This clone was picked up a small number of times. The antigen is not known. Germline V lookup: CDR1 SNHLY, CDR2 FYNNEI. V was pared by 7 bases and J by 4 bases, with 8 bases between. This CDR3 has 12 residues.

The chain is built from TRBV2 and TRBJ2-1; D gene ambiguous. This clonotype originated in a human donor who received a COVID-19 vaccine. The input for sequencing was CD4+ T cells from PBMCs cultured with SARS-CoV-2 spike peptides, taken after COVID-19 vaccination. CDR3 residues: CASKADYNEQFF. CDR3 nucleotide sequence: TGTGCCAGCAAGGCAGATTACAATGAGCAGTTCTTC.